This T cell receptor (beta chain) was obtained from a study of cytomegalovirus exposure and HLA in healthy donors. General observations from the study: The Asian-associated ancestry cluster reportedly had fewer N-insertions than the roughly 670-donor mean in a later analysis. Some V segments, including TRBV6-2 and TRBV6-3, were excluded as indistinguishable.

This CDR3 contains 16 residues. CDR1 LNHDA and CDR2 SQIVND come from the germline V gene (reference sequence). With 3 bases removed from V and 1 base from J, the gap between germline ends came to 13 bases. About this clone: What it binds is unknown.

The PCR used 60 Vbeta and 13 Jbeta primers. Produced via immunoSEQ multiplex PCR; TCRdb's table is partial and in-frame only. The top ten hold 15% to 20% of the sample, which has 79,000 or so clones, about 69% seen once. The clonotype originates from a woman aged 40 to 55 in good health and CMV-seropositive. The chain carries TRBV19 and TRBJ2-1; weak D call: TRBD1 (5 bases). Sample: PBMCs. This CDR3 reads CASSITGGGSYNEQFF. The CDR3 coding sequence is TGTGCCAGTAGTATTACAGGCGGTGGGTCCTACAATGAGCAGTTCTTC.